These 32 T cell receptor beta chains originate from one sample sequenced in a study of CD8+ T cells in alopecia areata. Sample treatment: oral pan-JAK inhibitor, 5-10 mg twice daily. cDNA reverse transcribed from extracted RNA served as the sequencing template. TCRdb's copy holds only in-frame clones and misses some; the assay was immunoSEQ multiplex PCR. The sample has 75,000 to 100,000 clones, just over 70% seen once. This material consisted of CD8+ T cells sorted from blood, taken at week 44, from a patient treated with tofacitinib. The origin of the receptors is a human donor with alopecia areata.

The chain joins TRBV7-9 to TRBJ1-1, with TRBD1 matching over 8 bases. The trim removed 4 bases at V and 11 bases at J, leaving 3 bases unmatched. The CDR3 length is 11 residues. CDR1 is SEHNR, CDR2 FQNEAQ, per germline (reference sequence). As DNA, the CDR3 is TGTGCCAGCAGCTGGGGACAGGAGGCTTTCTTT. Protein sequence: CASSWGQEAFF.

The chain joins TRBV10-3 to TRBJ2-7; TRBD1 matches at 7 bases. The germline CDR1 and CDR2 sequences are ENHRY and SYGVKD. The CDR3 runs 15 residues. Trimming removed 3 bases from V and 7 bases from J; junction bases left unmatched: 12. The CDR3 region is CAISDRDRGTEEQYF. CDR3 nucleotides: TGTGCCATCAGTGACCGGGACAGAGGAACTGAAGAGCAGTACTTC.

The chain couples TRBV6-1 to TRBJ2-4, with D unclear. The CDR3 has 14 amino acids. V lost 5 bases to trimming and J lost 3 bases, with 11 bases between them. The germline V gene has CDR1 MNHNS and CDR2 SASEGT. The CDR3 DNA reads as TGTGCCAGCAGTCCCCGGTCGGACAAAAACATTCAGTACTTC. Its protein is CASSPRSDKNIQYF.

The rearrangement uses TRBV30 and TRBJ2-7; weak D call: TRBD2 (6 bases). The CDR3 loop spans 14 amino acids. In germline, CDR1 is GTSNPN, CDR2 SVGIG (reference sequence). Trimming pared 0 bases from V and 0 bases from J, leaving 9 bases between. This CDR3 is CAWSVPGLSYEQYF. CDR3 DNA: TGTGCCTGGAGTGTTCCGGGACTCTCCTACGAGCAGTACTTC.

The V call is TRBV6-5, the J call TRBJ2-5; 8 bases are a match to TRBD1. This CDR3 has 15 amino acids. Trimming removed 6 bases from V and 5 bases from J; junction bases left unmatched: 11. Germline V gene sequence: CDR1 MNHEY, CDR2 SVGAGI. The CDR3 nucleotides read TGTGCCAGCAGGCCCCAGACAGGGGATGCGGAGACCCAGTACTTC. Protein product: CASRPQTGDAETQYF.

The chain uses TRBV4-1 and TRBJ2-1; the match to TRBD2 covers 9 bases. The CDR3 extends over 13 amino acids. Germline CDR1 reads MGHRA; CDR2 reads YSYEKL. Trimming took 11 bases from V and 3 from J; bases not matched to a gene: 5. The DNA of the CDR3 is TGCGCCGTAGGAGCGGGGGGCTACAATGAGCAGTTCTTC. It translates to CAVGAGGYNEQFF.

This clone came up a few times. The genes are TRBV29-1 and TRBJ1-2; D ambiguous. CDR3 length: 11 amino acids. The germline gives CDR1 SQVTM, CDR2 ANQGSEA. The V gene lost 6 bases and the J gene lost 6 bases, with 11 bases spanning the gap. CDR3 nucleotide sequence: TGCAGCGTGCCCAGTGCTGATGGCTACACCTTC. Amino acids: CSVPSADGYTF. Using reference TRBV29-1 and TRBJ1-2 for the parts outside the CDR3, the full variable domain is SAVISQKPSRDICQRGTSLTIQCQVDSQVTMMFWYRQQPGQSLTLIATANQGSEATYESGFVIDKFPISRPNLTFSTLTVSNMSPEDSSIYLCSVPSADGYTFGSGTRLTVV.

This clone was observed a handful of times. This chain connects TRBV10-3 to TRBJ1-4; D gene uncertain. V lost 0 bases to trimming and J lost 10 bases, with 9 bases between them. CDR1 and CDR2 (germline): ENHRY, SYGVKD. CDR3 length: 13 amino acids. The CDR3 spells CAISESPRLKLFF. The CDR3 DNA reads TGTGCCATCAGTGAGTCGCCCAGACTAAAACTGTTTTTT.

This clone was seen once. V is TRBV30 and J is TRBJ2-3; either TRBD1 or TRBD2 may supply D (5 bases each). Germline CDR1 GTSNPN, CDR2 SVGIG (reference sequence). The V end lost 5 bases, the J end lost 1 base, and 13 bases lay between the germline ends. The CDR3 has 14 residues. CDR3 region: CAWVPLGGTDTQYF. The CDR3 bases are TGTGCCTGGGTCCCCCTGGGGGGCACAGATACGCAGTATTTT.

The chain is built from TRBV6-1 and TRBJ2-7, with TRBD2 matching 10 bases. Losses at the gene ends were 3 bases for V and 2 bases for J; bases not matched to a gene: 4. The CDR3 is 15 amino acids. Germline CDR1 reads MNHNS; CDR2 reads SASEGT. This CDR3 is CASSERSGGAYEQYF. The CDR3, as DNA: TGTGCCAGCAGTGAGCGCAGCGGGGGGGCCTACGAGCAGTACTTC.

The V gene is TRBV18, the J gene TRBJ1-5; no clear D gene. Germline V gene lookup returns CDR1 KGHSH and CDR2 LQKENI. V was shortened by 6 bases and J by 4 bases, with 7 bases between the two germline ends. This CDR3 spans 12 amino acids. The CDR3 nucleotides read TGTGCCAGCTCCGATACAAATCAGCCCCAGCATTTT. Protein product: CASSDTNQPQHF. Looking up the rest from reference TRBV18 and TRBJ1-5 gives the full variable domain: NAGVMQNPRHLVRRRGQEARLRCSPMKGHSHVYWYRQLPEEGLKFMVYLQKENIIDESGMPKERFSAEFPKEGPSILRIQQVVRGDSAAYFCASSDTNQPQHFGDGTRLSIL.

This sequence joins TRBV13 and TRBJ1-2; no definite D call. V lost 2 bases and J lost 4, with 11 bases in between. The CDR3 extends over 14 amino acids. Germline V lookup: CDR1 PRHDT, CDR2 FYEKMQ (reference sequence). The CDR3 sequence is CASSLSNSPYGYTF. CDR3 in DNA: TGTGCCAGCAGCTTAAGTAACAGCCCCTATGGCTACACCTTC. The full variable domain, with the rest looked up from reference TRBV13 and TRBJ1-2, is AAGVIQSPRHLIKEKRETATLKCYPIPRHDTVYWYQQGPGQDPQFLISFYEKMQSDKGSIPDRFSAQQFSDYHSELNMSSLELGDSALYFCASSLSNSPYGYTFGSGTRLTVV.

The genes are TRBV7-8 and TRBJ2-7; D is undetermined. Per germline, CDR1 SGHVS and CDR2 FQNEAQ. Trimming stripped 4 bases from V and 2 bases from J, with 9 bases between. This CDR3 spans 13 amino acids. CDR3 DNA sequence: TGTGCCAGCAGCTCGGCGCAGACCTACGAGCAGTACTTC. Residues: CASSSAQTYEQYF.

CDR3 in DNA: TGTGCTAGTGCCCCCTCCGGGTCTTCCTACAATGAGCAGTTCTTC. Translation: CASAPSGSSYNEQFF. The V gene is TRBV12-5, the J gene TRBJ2-1; D not resolved. The CDR3 is made up of 15 amino acids. The V end was cut by 7 bases, the J end by 1 base, with 14 bases between. CDR1 LGHNT and CDR2 FRNRAP come from the germline V gene.

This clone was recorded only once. The CDR3 DNA reads TGCGCCAGCAGCCAAGAGCTAGGGGGCGGGTACGAGCAGTACTTC. Translated, it gives CASSQELGGGYEQYF. This chain links TRBV4-1 with TRBJ2-7, with TRBD1 matching 7 bases. The CDR3 sequence is 15 residues long. Trimming cost V 0 bases and J 4 bases; bases outside gene matches: 6. Germline-derived CDR1 and CDR2 are MGHRA and YSYEKL.

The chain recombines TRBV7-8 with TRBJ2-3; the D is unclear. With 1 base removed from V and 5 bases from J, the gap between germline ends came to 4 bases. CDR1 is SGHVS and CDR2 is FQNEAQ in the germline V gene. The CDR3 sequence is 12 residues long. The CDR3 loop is CASSLGKDTQYF. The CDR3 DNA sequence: TGTGCCAGCAGCTTAGGAAAAGATACGCAGTATTTT.

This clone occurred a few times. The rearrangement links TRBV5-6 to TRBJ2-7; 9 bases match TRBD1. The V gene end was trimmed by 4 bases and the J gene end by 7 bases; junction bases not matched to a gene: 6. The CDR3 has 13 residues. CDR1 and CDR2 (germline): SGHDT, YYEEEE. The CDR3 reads CASSTGTGKEQYF. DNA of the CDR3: TGTGCCAGCAGCACCGGGACAGGGAAAGAGCAGTACTTC.

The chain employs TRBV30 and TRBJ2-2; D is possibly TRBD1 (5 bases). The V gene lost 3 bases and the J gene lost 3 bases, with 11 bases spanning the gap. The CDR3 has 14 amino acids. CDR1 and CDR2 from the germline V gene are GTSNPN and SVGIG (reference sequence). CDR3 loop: CAWRGRVYTGELFF. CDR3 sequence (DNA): TGTGCCTGGAGGGGCAGGGTGTACACCGGGGAGCTGTTTTTT. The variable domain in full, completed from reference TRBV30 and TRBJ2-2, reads SQTIHQWPATLVQPVGSPLSLECTVEGTSNPNLYWYRQAAGRGLQLLFYSVGIGQISSEVPQNLSASRPQDRQFILSSKKLLLSDSGFYLCAWRGRVYTGELFFGEGSRLTVL.

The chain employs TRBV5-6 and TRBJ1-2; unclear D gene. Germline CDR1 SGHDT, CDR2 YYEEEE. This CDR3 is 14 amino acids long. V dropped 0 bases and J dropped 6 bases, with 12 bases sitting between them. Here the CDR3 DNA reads TGTGCCAGCAGCTTGGGTACTGGATACCATGGCTACACCTTC. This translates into CASSLGTGYHGYTF.

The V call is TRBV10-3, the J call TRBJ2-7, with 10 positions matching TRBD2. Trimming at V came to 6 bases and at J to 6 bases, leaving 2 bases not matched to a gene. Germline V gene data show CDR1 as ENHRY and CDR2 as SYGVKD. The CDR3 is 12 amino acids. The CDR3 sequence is CAIRGLAFEQYF. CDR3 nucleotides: TGTGCCATCAGGGGACTAGCGTTCGAGCAGTACTTC.

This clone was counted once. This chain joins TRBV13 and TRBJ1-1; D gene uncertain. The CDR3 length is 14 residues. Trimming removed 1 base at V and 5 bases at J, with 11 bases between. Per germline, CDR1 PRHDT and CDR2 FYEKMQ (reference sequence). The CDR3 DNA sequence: TGTGCCAGCAGCTTAGAGGGTTTTAGGACTGAAGCTTTCTTT. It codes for CASSLEGFRTEAFF.

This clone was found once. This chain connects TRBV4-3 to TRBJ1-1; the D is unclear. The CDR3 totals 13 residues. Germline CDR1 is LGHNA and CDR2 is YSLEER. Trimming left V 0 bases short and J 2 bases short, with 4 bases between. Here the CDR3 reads CASSQDSNTEAFF. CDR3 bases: TGCGCCAGCAGCCAAGACAGTAACACTGAAGCTTTCTTT.

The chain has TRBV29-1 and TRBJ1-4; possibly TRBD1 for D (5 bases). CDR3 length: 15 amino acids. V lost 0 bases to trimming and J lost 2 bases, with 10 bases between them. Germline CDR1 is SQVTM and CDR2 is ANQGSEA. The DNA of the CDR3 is TGCAGCGTTGAAGATTGGGGGGGGACTAATGAAAAACTGTTTTTT. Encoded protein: CSVEDWGGTNEKLFF.

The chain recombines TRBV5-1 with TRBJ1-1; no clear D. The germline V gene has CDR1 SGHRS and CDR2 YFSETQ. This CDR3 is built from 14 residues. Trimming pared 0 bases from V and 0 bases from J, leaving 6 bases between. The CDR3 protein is CASSLVAVNTEAFF. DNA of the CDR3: TGCGCCAGCAGCTTGGTAGCAGTGAACACTGAAGCTTTCTTT.

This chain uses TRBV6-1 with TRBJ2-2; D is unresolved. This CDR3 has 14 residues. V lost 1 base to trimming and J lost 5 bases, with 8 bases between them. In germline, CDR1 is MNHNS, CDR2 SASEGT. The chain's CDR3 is CASSEVGDTGELFF. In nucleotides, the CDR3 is TGTGCCAGCAGTGAAGTTGGGGATACCGGGGAGCTGTTTTTT.

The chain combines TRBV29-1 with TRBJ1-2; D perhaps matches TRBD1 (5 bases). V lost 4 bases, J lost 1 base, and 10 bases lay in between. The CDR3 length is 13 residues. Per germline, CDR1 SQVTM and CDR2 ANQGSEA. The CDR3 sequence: CSVVLTDNYGYTF. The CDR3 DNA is TGCAGCGTTGTTTTGACAGATAACTATGGCTACACCTTC.

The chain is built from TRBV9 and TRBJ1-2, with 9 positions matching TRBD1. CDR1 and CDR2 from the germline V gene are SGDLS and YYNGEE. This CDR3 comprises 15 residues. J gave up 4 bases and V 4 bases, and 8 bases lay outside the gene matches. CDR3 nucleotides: TGTGCCAGCAGCCCAGGGACAGGGCTCGGCTATGGCTACACCTTC. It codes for CASSPGTGLGYGYTF.

CDR3 protein: CASSQSKYGRTGTEAFF. CDR3 nucleotides: TGCGCCAGCAGTCAATCGAAGTACGGACGAACGGGTACTGAAGCTTTCTTT. The chain carries TRBV23-1 and TRBJ1-1; D ambiguous. TRBV23-1 is assigned to the ORF class and has an uncertain function. The V and J ends lost 0 bases and 5 bases respectively, with 19 bases between them. The CDR3 totals 17 residues.

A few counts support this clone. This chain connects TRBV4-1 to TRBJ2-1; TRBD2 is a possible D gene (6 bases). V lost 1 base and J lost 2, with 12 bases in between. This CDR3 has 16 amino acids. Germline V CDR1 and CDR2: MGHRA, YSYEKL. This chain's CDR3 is CASSQGHSGPYNEQFF. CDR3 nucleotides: TGCGCCAGCAGCCAAGGGCATAGCGGACCCTACAATGAGCAGTTCTTC.

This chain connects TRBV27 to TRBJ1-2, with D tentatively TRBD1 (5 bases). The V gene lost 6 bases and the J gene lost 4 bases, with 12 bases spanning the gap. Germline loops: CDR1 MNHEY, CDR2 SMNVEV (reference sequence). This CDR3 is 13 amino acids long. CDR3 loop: CASRKDSAYGYTF. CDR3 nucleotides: TGTGCCAGCAGAAAAGACAGTGCCTATGGCTACACCTTC.

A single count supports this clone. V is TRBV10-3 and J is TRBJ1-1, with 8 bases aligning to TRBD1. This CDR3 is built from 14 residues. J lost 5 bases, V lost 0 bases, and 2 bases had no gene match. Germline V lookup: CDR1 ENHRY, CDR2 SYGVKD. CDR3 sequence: CAISESRGQTEAFF. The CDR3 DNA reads TGTGCCATCAGTGAGTCCAGGGGGCAGACTGAAGCTTTCTTT.

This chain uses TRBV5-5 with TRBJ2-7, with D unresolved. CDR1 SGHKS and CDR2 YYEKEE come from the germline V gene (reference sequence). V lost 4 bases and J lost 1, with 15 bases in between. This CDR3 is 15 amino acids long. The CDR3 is CASSLGGVSSYEQYF. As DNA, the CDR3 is TGTGCCAGCAGCCTCGGTGGGGTCTCATCCTACGAGCAGTACTTC.